This is a list of T cell receptor beta chains from one sample in a study of early T cells in non-severe SARS-CoV-2 infection. TCRdb reprocessed the 5' RACE reads with MiXCR, giving one entry per CDR3 protein. The sample has roughly 42,000 distinct CDR3 sequences; 10% to 15% are singletons. The sequenced sample was whole blood. The receptors stem from an adult who was a healthcare worker with PCR-confirmed SARS-CoV-2 infection or an uninfected control (not recorded which). Both conserved end residues are part of each CDR3. D genes are given only for firm matches. Some rows have no size entry. The others give once, few or many, or a class for an expanded clone.

TRBV14,NA,many,13,TRBJ2-1,TGTGCCAGCAGCCAACAGGGCTACGGTGAGCAGTTCTTC,CASSQQGYGEQFF
TRBV28,NA,many,14,TRBJ1-1,TGTGCCAGCAGTTTCCGTCCGGCGGTAACTGAAGCTTTCTTT,CASSFRPAVTEAFF
TRBV7-8,NA,NA,12,TRBJ2-3,TGTGCCAGCAGCTTTCACCCGAGTCCGCAGTATTTT,CASSFHPSPQYF
TRBV6-2/TRBV6-3,NA,few,14,TRBJ2-2,TGTGCCAGCAGAAGCCTACATGACACCGGGGAGCTGTTTTTT,CASRSLHDTGELFF
TRBV4-2,NA,few,13,TRBJ2-1,TGTGCCAGCAGCCAAGATCTGGAGAGTGAGCAGTTCTTC,CASSQDLESEQFF
TRBV20-1,NA,many,13,TRBJ1-1,TGCAGTGCTCCCGTTTTTACAGGCACTGAAGCTTTCTTT,CSAPVFTGTEAFF
TRBV29-1,NA,many,12,TRBJ1-1,TGCAGCGTTGATGGCAGAGGCACTGAAGCTTTCTTT,CSVDGRGTEAFF
TRBV21-1,NA,many,16,TRBJ1-2,TGTGCCAGCAGCAAAGAAGGCGGATCGGGGGACTATGGCTACACCTTC,CASSKEGGSGDYGYTF
TRBV7-7,NA,NA,14,TRBJ2-2,TGTGCTAGCAGAGTGACAGCGAACACCGGGGAGCTGTTTTTT,CASRVTANTGELFF
TRBV6-5,TRBD1,NA,14,TRBJ2-5,TGTGCCAGCAGACCCCATGACAGGGGAGAGACCCAGTACTTC,CASRPHDRGETQYF
TRBV18,NA,NA,14,TRBJ2-3,TGTGCCAGCTCACCACCGCCGGGAGCAGATACGCAGTATTTT,CASSPPPGADTQYF
TRBV11-2,NA,many,14,TRBJ2-7,TGTGCCAGCAGTTTAGAGTTGGGTCGGTACGAGCAGTACTTC,CASSLELGRYEQYF
TRBV7-2,NA,NA,14,TRBJ1-1,TGTGCCAGCAGCTCCGGGCCTGCCAACACTGAAGCTTTCTTT,CASSSGPANTEAFF
TRBV29-1,TRBD2,NA,14,TRBJ2-5,TGCAGCGTCCCGCCTTCGGGGGGGTTCGAGACCCAGTACTTC,CSVPPSGGFETQYF
TRBV29-1,TRBD2,few,13,TRBJ2-1,TGCAGCGCCGGACTAGCGGGGATCAATGAGCAGTTCTTC,CSAGLAGINEQFF
TRBV10-2,NA,many,11,TRBJ2-7,TGCGCCAGCAGTGAAAAGTCGGAGCAGTACTTC,CASSEKSEQYF
TRBV28,TRBD1,few,12,TRBJ1-1,TGTGCCAGACAGGGGGAGTGGGCTGAAGCTTTCTTT,CARQGEWAEAFF
TRBV14,NA,many,11,TRBJ2-7,TGTGCCAGCAGCCCCGGTCGAGGGCAGTACTTC,CASSPGRGQYF
TRBV5-8,NA,few,13,TRBJ1-1,TGTGCCAGCACGAGGAGCGGGGCCACTGAAGCTTTCTTT,CASTRSGATEAFF
TRBV20-1,NA,NA,15,TRBJ2-2,TGCAGTGCTAGCACCGGGCTAACGGACACCGGGGAGCTGTTTTTT,CSASTGLTDTGELFF
TRBV6-6,TRBD2,NA,15,TRBJ2-7,TGTGCCAGCAGTTACGGCCGGGGGGGCCTGAACGAGCAGTACTTC,CASSYGRGGLNEQYF
TRBV5-6,TRBD1,NA,16,TRBJ2-7,TGTGCCAGCAGCTTGGGAGGGACAGGACATTTCTACGAGCAGTACTTC,CASSLGGTGHFYEQYF
TRBV25-1,TRBD1,few,14,TRBJ1-1,TGTGCCAGCAGTGACCCAGGGACAGGGTCTGAAGCTTTCTTT,CASSDPGTGSEAFF
TRBV29-1,TRBD1,many,14,TRBJ1-3,TGCAGCGCCGATACCGACAGGGCTGGAAACACCATATATTTT,CSADTDRAGNTIYF